Listed here are 5 T cell receptor beta chains from one sample, sequenced in a study of shared clonotypes between healthy human individuals. Some clones are missing from TCRdb's copy, which holds only in-frame ones; the method was immunoSEQ multiplex PCR. The sample lists over a million clones; about 96% were seen once. The sample comprised naive CD4+ T cells sorted from blood. Subset reported: CD45RA+ positively selected. Receptors were obtained from a man between 25 and 39 years old in good health.

The V gene is TRBV28, the J gene TRBJ2-1, with TRBD2 matching over 7 bases. V shed 5 bases and J 0 bases; nucleotides not matched to a gene: 4. This CDR3 comprises 15 residues. Germline V lookup: CDR1 MDHEN, CDR2 SYDVKM. The CDR3 here is CASSPPSGSYNEQFF. Here the CDR3 DNA reads TGTGCCAGCAGTCCCCCTAGCGGCTCCTACAATGAGCAGTTCTTC.

The chain combines TRBV6-5 with TRBJ2-2; D gene ambiguous. CDR1 MNHEY and CDR2 SVGAGI come from the germline V gene. This CDR3 has 13 residues. The V gene lost 5 bases and the J gene lost 4 bases, with 8 bases spanning the gap. The DNA for the CDR3 is TGTGCCAGCAGTCTCGTAGTCACCGGGGAGCTGTTTTTT. Translating gives CASSLVVTGELFF.

The rearrangement joins TRBV4-3 to TRBJ1-3; possibly TRBD1 for D (6 bases). Per the germline V gene, CDR1 is LGHNA and CDR2 is YSLEER. This CDR3 spans 19 amino acids. V was cut by 0 bases and J by 0 bases, with 18 bases left in between. CDR3 in amino acids: CASSQDLRGQTYSGNTIYF. DNA for the CDR3: TGCGCCAGCAGCCAAGACCTGCGTGGACAGACATACTCTGGAAACACCATATATTTT.

V and J are TRBV7-2 and TRBJ2-7; D possibly matches TRBD1 or TRBD2 (5 bases each). This CDR3 has 15 amino acids. Trimming pared 3 bases from V and 3 bases from J, leaving 15 bases between. Germline CDR1 reads SGHTA; CDR2 reads FQGNSA. This CDR3 is CASSFSGGDVYEQYF. CDR3 coding DNA: TGTGCCAGCAGCTTCTCTGGGGGAGACGTCTACGAGCAGTACTTC.

The chain combines TRBV9 with TRBJ2-1; TRBD1 is a possible D gene (6 bases). V was cut by 4 bases and J by 1 base, with 18 bases left in between. The CDR3 loop spans 17 amino acids. The germline CDR1 and CDR2 sequences are SGDLS and YYNGEE. As DNA, the CDR3 is TGTGCCAGCAGCATACAGGGTCTAGGTGATTCCTACAATGAGCAGTTCTTC. It specifies CASSIQGLGDSYNEQFF.